What follows is one TCR beta chain and its context. Its antigen is not known. The CDR3 has 15 residues. Germline V gene data show CDR1 as SGHRS and CDR2 as YFSETQ. Trimming took off 4 bases at V and 8 bases at J, with 19 bases between the two ends. This sample was included in a study of T cell responses to AZD1222 COVID-19 vaccine. Whole-study results and caveats: Per reports, nearly half of all spike-specific TCRs target regions that are unmutated in variants.

Some clones are missing from TCRdb's copy, which holds only in-frame ones; the method was immunoSEQ multiplex PCR. Among some 95,000 clones listed, around nine tenths were seen once. The chain employs TRBV5-1 and TRBJ1-3; D call uncertain. This TCR came from an adult who received the AZD1222 COVID-19 vaccine. The sequenced sample was peripheral blood, obtained 28 days after the second AZD1222 dose. The CDR3 spells CASSPGSGRKDTIYF. Here the CDR3 DNA reads TGCGCCAGCAGCCCGGGTTCCGGACGAAAGGACACCATATATTTT.